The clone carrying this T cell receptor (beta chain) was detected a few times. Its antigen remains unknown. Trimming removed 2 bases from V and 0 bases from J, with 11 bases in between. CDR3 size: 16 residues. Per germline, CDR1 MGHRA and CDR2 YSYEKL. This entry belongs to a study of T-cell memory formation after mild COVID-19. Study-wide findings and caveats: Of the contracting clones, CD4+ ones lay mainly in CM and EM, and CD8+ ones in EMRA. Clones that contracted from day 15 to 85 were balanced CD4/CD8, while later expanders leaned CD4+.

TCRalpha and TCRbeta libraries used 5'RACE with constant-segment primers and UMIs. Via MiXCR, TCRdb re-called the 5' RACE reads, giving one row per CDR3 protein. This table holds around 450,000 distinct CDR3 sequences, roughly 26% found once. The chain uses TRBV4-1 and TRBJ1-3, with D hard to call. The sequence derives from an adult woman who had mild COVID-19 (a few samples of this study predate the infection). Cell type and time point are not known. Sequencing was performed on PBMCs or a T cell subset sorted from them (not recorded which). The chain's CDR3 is CASSQPNTVSGNTIYF. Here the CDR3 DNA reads TGCGCCAGCAGCCAACCTAACACCGTCTCTGGAAACACCATATATTTT.